These 12 T cell receptor beta chains share one sample of origin, sequenced in a study of blood T cell repertoires in COVID-19. Generated by immunoSEQ multiplex PCR, the TCRdb table keeps only in-frame clones and is missing some. Here the sample spans approximately 300,000 clones, approximately 82% being singletons. The sequenced sample consisted of peripheral blood. The receptors originated from a woman in her 50s with acute or convalescent COVID-19.

This clone was recorded once. J is TRBJ2-1 and V is TRBV5-1; the D is unclear. This CDR3 is built from 14 residues. Trimming removed 0 bases at V and 6 bases at J, with 10 bases between. Germline V gives CDR1 SGHRS, CDR2 YFSETQ. The DNA for the CDR3 is TGCGCCAGCAGCTTGGGGGCCAGTCGCAATGAGCAGTTCTTC. Amino acid sequence: CASSLGASRNEQFF. Together with reference TRBV5-1 and TRBJ2-1, the CDR3 gives the full variable domain: KAGVTQTPRYLIKTRGQQVTLSCSPISGHRSVSWYQQTPGQGLQFLFEYFSETQRNKGNFPGRFSGRQFSNSRSEMNVSTLELGDSALYLCASSLGASRNEQFFGPGTRLTVL.

This sequence joins TRBV19 and TRBJ2-7; the match to TRBD2 covers 9 bases. The junction had 8 bases not matched to a gene; V was cut back by 5 bases and J by 3 bases. CDR1 is LNHDA, CDR2 SQIVND, per germline (reference sequence). The CDR3 is 15 amino acids. The CDR3 DNA follows: TGTGCCAGTAGTCTCCCCGCGGGGGGGATCTACGAGCAGTACTTC. This gives the protein CASSLPAGGIYEQYF.

The chain recombines TRBV30 with TRBJ2-2; weak D call: TRBD1 (5 bases). The CDR3 extends over 15 amino acids. The ends were cut back, 2 bases at V and 1 base at J, with 11 bases in the middle. The germline gives CDR1 GTSNPN, CDR2 SVGIG (reference sequence). The CDR3 DNA reads TGTGCCTGGAGTAAGGGGTATGAGAACACCGGGGAGCTGTTTTTT. Its translation: CAWSKGYENTGELFF.

This chain uses TRBV7-2 with TRBJ1-5, with TRBD1 matching over 7 bases. V was pared by 5 bases and J by 7 bases, with 8 bases of the junction left unmatched. CDR1 is SGHTA, CDR2 FQGNSA, per germline. The CDR3 runs 14 residues. Written as DNA, the CDR3 is TGTGCCAGCAGCACCCGACAGGGAGCCCAGCCCCAGCATTTT. This gives the protein CASSTRQGAQPQHF.

The rearrangement uses TRBV12-2 and TRBJ1-6. TRBV12-2 is a documented pseudogene. CDR3 length equals 13 residues. The CDR3 nucleotides read TGTGCAAGTCGCTTAGCACCGGGGAAAACCCTCCACTTT. Amino acids: CASRLAPGKTLHF.

The CDR3 loop reads CAISEFVTGTVNTEAFF. The CDR3 DNA follows: TGTGCCATCAGTGAATTTGTAACCGGGACAGTAAACACTGAAGCTTTCTTT. The rearrangement uses TRBV10-3 and TRBJ1-1, with 7 positions matching TRBD1. V dropped 3 bases and J dropped 2; count of bases not matched to a gene: 12. Per the germline V gene, CDR1 is ENHRY and CDR2 is SYGVKD. CDR3 length equals 17 residues.

This chain uses TRBV9 with TRBJ2-1, with D unclear. This CDR3 is 14 amino acids long. Germline V gene lookup returns CDR1 SGDLS and CDR2 YYNGEE. Trimming stripped 2 bases from V and 4 bases from J, with 10 bases between. CDR3 residues: CASSVAPSYNEQFF. The CDR3 region has the DNA TGTGCCAGCAGCGTGGCCCCATCTTACAATGAGCAGTTCTTC.

This chain joins TRBV5-4 and TRBJ1-1, with D possibly being TRBD1 (5 bases). This CDR3 is 13 amino acids long. Germline-derived CDR1 and CDR2 are SGHNT and YYREEE (reference sequence). With 4 bases removed from V and 4 bases from J, the gap between germline ends came to 11 bases. DNA of the CDR3: TGTGCCAGCAGCACGGACATCTCCACTGAAGCTTTCTTT. This encodes CASSTDISTEAFF.

This clone was picked up one time. The rearrangement joins TRBV7-2 to TRBJ1-3, with D tentatively TRBD1 (5 bases). The CDR3 has 16 amino acids. V was trimmed by 1 base and J by 1 base, leaving 11 bases between them. Germline CDR1 SGHTA, CDR2 FQGNSA. DNA for the CDR3: TGTGCCAGCAGCTTAGTGGCAGGGCCTTCTGGAAACACCATATATTTT. It specifies CASSLVAGPSGNTIYF.

The gene calls are TRBV19 and TRBJ2-6; perhaps TRBD1 as D (6 bases). Per the germline V gene, CDR1 is LNHDA and CDR2 is SQIVND (reference sequence). Between the trimmed V and J ends, which lost 1 base and 0 bases, there was a span of 10 bases. The length of the CDR3 is 17 residues. The CDR3 DNA reads as TGTGCCAGTAGTATAGTAGGACAGCTCTCTGGGGCCAACGTCCTGACTTTC. Its translation: CASSIVGQLSGANVLTF.

The chain recombines TRBV7-9 with TRBJ2-2; 9 positions match TRBD1. This CDR3 is built from 17 residues. Germline loops: CDR1 SEHNR, CDR2 FQNEAQ (reference sequence). V shed 5 bases and J 2 bases; nucleotides not matched to a gene: 9. CDR3 DNA sequence: TGTGCCAGCAGCGTGGGACAGGGTCCCTTTAACACCGGGGAGCTGTTTTTT. Amino acid sequence: CASSVGQGPFNTGELFF. Combining the CDR3 with reference TRBV7-9 and TRBJ2-2 gives the whole variable domain DTGVSQNPRHKITKRGQNVTFRCDPISEHNRLYWYRQTLGQGPEFLTYFQNEAQLEKSRLLSDRFSAERPKGSFSTLEIQRTEQGDSAMYLCASSVGQGPFNTGELFFGEGSRLTVL.

In this sample, this clone turned up once. The chain links TRBV30 to TRBJ1-5; D is possibly TRBD1 (5 bases). Trimming left V 4 bases short and J 4 bases short, with 8 bases between. Germline V CDR1 and CDR2: GTSNPN, SVGIG (reference sequence). This CDR3 region has 12 residues. The CDR3 loop is CAWNQGNQPQHF. In DNA, the CDR3 is TGTGCCTGGAACCAGGGAAATCAGCCCCAGCATTTT.